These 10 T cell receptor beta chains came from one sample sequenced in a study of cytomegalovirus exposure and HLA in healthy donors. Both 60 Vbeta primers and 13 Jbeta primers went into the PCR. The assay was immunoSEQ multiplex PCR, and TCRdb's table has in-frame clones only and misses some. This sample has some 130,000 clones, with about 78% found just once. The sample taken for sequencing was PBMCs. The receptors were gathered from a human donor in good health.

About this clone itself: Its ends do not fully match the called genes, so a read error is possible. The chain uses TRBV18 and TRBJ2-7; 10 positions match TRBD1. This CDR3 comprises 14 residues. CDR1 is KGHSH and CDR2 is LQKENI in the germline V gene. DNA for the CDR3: TGTGCCAGCTCACCACCCTCCGACAGGGGGCATATTGACTTC. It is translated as CASSPPSDRGHIDF.

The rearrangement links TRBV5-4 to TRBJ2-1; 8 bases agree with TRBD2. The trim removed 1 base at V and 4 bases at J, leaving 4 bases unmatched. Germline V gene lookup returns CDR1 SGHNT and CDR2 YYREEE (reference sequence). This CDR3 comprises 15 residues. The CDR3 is CASSLIGGGYNEQFF. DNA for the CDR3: TGTGCCAGCAGCTTGATCGGGGGGGGGTACAATGAGCAGTTCTTC. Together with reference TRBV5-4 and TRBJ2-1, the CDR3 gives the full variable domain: ETGVTQSPTHLIKTRGQQVTLRCSSQSGHNTVSWYQQALGQGPQFIFQYYREEENGRGNFPPRFSGLQFPNYSSELNVNALELDDSALYLCASSLIGGGYNEQFFGPGTRLTVL.

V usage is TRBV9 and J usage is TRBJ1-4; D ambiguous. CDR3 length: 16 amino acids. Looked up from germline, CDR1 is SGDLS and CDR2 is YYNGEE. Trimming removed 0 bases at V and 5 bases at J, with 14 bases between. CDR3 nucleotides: TGTGCCAGCAGCGTAGACCCCTCGGGTCCCAATGAAAAACTGTTTTTT. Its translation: CASSVDPSGPNEKLFF.

CDR3 nucleotides: TGCGCCAGCAGCCCCAGTCGAAATAGCAATCAGCCCCAGCATTTT. This gives the protein CASSPSRNSNQPQHF. This sequence joins TRBV4-1 and TRBJ1-5; D unclear. The V and J ends lost 4 bases and 0 bases respectively, with 10 bases between them. The CDR3 is made up of 15 amino acids. Germline loops: CDR1 MGHRA, CDR2 YSYEKL.

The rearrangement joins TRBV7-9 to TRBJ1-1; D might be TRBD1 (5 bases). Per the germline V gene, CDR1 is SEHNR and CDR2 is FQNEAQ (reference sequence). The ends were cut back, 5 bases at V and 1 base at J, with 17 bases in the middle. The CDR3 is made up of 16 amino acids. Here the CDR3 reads CASSAPWGGRNTEAFF. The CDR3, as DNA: TGTGCCAGCAGCGCACCTTGGGGGGGACGGAACACTGAAGCTTTCTTT.

The CDR3 here is CASSPLPAVGETQYF. The CDR3 DNA sequence: TGTGCCAGCAGCCCCTTGCCCGCGGTGGGAGAGACCCAGTACTTC. V and J are TRBV7-3 and TRBJ2-5, with D hard to call. Germline CDR1 and CDR2: SGHTA and FQGTGA. V lost 5 bases and J 4 bases, leaving 17 bases between the germline ends. The CDR3 is made up of 15 amino acids.

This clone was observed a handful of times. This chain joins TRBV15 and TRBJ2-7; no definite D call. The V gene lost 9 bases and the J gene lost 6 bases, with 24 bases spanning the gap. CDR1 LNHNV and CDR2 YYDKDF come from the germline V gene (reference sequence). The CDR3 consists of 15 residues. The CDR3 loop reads CATTADNGRLGEQYF. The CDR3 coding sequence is TGTGCCACGACGGCCGACAATGGGCGTTTGGGCGAGCAGTACTTC.

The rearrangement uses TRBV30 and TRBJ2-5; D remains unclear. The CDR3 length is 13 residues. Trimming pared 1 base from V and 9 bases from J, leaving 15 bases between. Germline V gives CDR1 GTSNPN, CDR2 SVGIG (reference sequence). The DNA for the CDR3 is TGTGCCTGGAGTGGCCGCGCGTTTTTGGCCCAGTACTTC. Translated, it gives CAWSGRAFLAQYF.

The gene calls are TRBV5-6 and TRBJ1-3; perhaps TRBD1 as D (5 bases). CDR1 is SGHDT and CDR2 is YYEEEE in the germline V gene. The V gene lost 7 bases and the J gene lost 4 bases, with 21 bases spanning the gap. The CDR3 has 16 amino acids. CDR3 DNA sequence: TGTGCCAGCGGGAGGGGAACATTCGGGAAAGGAAACACCATATATTTT. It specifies CASGRGTFGKGNTIYF.

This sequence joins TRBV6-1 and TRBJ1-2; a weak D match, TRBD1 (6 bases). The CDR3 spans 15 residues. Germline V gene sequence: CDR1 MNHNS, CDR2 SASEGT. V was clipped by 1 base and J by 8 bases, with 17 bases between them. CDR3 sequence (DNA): TGTGCCAGCAGTGAAGTAGTAGGGGGGGCGCGGGGCTACACCTTC. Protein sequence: CASSEVVGGARGYTF.